This TCR beta chain stems from a study of human CD8 memory T cell subsets. The CDR3 covers 16 residues. Germline V gene lookup returns CDR1 SEHNR and CDR2 FQNEAQ (reference sequence). Researchers made TCR beta libraries via UMI-labeled 5' RACE. TCRdb re-called the 5' RACE reads and shows each CDR3 protein once, DNA omitted. This listing includes 6,500 to 8,000 distinct CDR3 sequences. The clonotype originates from a human donor in good health. Specimen: CD8+ T cells from PBMCs. The V and J genes are TRBV7-9 and TRBJ2-2; TCRdb returns TRBD2, unconfirmable since there is no DNA. This CDR3 is CASSGGLAGLTGELFF.